This T cell receptor (beta chain) was recovered during a study of naive and memory T cell subsets (TCRdb year 2017). Context from the whole study: The study applied an open-source, UMI-based TCR alpha and beta sequencing pipeline to sorted naive and memory peripheral blood T cell subsets. The functional CMV T cell responses agreed completely with IgG serology results. RNA was DNase-treated and reverse transcribed with TCR constant-region primers, mostly using SuperScript III.

Broader findings and caveats from the paper: A power law was followed by TCR abundance, with an exponent that differed between naive and memory subsets but was consistent across the three individuals. Following error correction, more than 95% of naive TCR sequences occurred only once, which made naive abundance distributions much steeper than those of memory subsets. Each clonotype was defined as a single alpha or beta chain sequence rather than as a paired alpha/beta receptor. No ground truth was available to validate the repertoire findings for the naive and memory subsets. In both CD4 and CD8 cells, the Gini index increased while Shannon and inverse Simpson diversity decreased from naive through CM, EM and EMRA. RNA-based TCR counts may be affected by expression changes linked to T cell activation and differentiation.

Its CDR3 holds 17 amino acids, cysteine through phenylalanine. Only the CDR3 part of the read is kept: 51 bases, read in frame from the first base. Trimming takes 3 bases off V and 0 bases off J; junction bases not matched to a gene: 6. CDR1 and CDR2 are read off the germline V gene as MGHRA and YSYEKL. This clonotype was recorded a few times. The clone's antigen remains unknown. The input lacks base qualities; no much larger clone sits a single base away. Library prep was done by UMI-ligation and nested PCR. The beta constant-region primer was an equimolar mix of two oligonucleotides covering both TRBC1 and TRBC2. A single-stranded oligonucleotide containing the SP2 primer and a 12-nucleotide UMI was joined to the 3' end of the cDNA by T4 RNA ligase 1. Four rounds of PCR, combining the SP2 primer with nested alpha and beta constant-region primers, were used to amplify the ligated cDNA. Incubation of the ligation reaction lasted roughly 19-24 hours at 16 degrees C. PCR2 was typically run as a SYBR Green qPCR and stopped at a predetermined threshold to prevent over-amplification. Every purification after the first one was done using Agencourt AMPure XP magnetic beads. Libraries were quantified by Qubit and checked on a TapeStation, where a main peak was expected near 650 bp. The pooled libraries were sequenced on an Illumina MiSeq using v2 2x251 paired-end kits, which usually yielded roughly 0.85-2.2 million reads per sample. Libraries were pooled at about 3.7 nM per sample, and about 5-7% PhiX was added to improve cluster recognition. Regarding the original processing steps: V and J genes were assigned to Demultiplexor-processed FASTQ reads by Decombinator through tag matching, with a single base-pair mismatch being allowed. By using UMIs, Collapsinator corrected both sequencing errors and the frequency errors caused by PCR heterogeneity. TCRs were translated and CDR3s were extracted from the conserved cysteine to the FGXG phenylalanine by CDR3Translator, with non-productive sequences being flagged. Repertoires were subsampled to equal numbers of UMI-defined TCRs before Gini, Shannon entropy and inverse Simpson indices were calculated. Clonotype abundance distributions were fitted to a power law by maximum likelihood within the linear range. Similar UMI counts, unique TCR numbers and clonal distributions were obtained with the pipeline and with MIGEC on one naive CD8 sample. The repertoires were searched for 7,322 CMV-associated CDR3 sequences that had been compiled from VDJdb and a published dataset. TCRdb trimmed public reads at Q25 via fastp, called clones via MiXCR and kept in-frame beta chains. Each entry is one CDR3 protein sequence, shown with its most common DNA and genes. The V and J calls, along with clone size, are taken from TCRdb and not from the paper's own processing. Counted in this sample were approximately 21,000 distinct CDR3 sequences; approximately 9.9% of them appeared once. The ten top clones hold around 18% of the sample.

Separate amplification of TCR alpha and beta chain libraries was performed from the second PCR step onward. CMV status of each donor was established by measuring IFNgamma production from CD4+ T cells after fresh PBMCs were stimulated overnight with CMV viral lysate. Miltenyi beads were used first to positively select CD4 T cells, and CD8 T cells were then positively selected from the CD4-negative fraction. After staining for CD3, CD4, CD8, CD45RA, CD27 and a live/dead dye, cells were sorted on a BD Aria II into four subsets based on CD45RA and CD27. A few healthy volunteers provided blood, and the blood of each volunteer was split into CD4 and CD8 T cells and then into four differentiation subsets. About 130 ml of peripheral blood was collected from each donor, and PBMC were isolated by Ficoll-Paque PLUS density-gradient centrifugation. Sorted cells were lysed in RLT buffer, and RNA was extracted with a Qiagen RNeasy kit and stored at -80°C.

The chain uses TRBV4-1 and TRBJ2-1; 9 bases in the middle match TRBD1. The TCR originated in a human donor in good health. Sample: central memory CD8+ T cells from blood. The cell subset or site label on this specimen signifies: central memory, CD45RA- CD27+. For the CDR3, the sequence is CASSQLQGASSYNEQFF. The sequenced DNA is TGCGCCAGCAGCCAGTTACAGGGGGCGAGCTCCTACAATGAGCAGTTCTTC.